This T cell receptor beta chain emerged from a study of blood T cell repertoires in COVID-19. Only in-frame clones appear in the TCRdb table, and some are missing; sequencing was by immunoSEQ multiplex PCR. The sample lists about 370,000 clones, around 87% seen once, with approximately 1% in the top ten. V dropped 7 bases and J dropped 2 bases, with 8 bases sitting between them. Germline CDR1 reads MNHEY; CDR2 reads SVGAGI. This CDR3 is built from 13 residues. The sequence was obtained from a man younger than 30 who had recovered from COVID-19. The source material was PBMCs or T cells enriched from blood (not recorded which). V gene TRBV6-5 combines with J gene TRBJ1-4; D unresolved. The chain's CDR3 is CASTKFTNEKLFF. CDR3 in DNA: TGTGCCAGCACTAAATTCACTAATGAAAAACTGTTTTTT.